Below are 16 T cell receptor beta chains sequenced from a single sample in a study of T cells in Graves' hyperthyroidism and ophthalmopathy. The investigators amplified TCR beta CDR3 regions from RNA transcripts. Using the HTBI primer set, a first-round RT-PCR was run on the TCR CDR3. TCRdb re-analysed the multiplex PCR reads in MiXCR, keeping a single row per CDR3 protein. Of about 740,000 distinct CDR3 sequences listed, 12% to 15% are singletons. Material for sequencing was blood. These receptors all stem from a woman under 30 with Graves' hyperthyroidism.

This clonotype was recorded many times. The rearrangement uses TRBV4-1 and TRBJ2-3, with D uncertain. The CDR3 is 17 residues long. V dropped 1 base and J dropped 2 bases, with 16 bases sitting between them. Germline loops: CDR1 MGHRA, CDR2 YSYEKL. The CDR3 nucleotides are TGCGCCAGCAGCCAAGTTTCGCCAGCTACCACCACAGATACGCAGTATTTT. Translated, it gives CASSQVSPATTTDTQYF.

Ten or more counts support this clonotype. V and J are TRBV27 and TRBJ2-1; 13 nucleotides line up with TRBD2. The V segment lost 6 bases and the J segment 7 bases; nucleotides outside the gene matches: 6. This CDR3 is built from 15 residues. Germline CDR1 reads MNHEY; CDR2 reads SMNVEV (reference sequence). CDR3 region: CASSRGLAGANEQFF. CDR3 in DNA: TGTGCCAGCAGCCGCGGACTAGCGGGAGCTAATGAGCAGTTCTTC.

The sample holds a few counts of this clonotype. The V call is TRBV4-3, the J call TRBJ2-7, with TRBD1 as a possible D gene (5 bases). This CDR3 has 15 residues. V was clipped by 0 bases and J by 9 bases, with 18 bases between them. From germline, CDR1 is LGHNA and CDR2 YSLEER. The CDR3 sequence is CASSQDRQGKGVQYF. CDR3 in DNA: TGCGCCAGCAGCCAAGATAGGCAGGGAAAGGGCGTGCAGTACTTC.

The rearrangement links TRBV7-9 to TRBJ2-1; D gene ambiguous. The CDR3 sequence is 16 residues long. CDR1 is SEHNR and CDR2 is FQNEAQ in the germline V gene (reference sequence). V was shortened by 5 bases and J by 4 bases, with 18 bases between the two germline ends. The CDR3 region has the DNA TGTGCCAGCAGCCTACTCGGGCGAACCTTATACAATGAGCAGTTCTTC. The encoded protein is CASSLLGRTLYNEQFF.

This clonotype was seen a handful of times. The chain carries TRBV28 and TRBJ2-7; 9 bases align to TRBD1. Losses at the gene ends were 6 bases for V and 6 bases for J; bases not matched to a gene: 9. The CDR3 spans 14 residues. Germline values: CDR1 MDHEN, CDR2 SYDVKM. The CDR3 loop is CASRSQGADFEQYF. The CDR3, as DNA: TGTGCCAGCAGGTCACAGGGGGCCGATTTCGAGCAGTACTTC.

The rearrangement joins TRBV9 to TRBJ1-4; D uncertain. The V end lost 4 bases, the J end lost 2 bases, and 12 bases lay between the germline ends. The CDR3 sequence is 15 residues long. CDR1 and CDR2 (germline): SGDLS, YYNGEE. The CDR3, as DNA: TGTGCCAGCAGCCCCCGAGAGGGTACTAATGAAAAACTGTTTTTT. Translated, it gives CASSPREGTNEKLFF.

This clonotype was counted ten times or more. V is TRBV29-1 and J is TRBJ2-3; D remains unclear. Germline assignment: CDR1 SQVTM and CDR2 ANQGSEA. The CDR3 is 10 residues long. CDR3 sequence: CSGGADTQYF. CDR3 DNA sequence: TGCAGTGGTGGCGCAGATACGCAGTATTTT.

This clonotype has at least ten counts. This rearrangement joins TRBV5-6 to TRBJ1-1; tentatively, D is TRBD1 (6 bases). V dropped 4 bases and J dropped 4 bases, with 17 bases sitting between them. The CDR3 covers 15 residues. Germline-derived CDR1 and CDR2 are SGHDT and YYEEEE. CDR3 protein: CASSQTGHPATEAFF. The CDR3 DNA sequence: TGTGCCAGCAGCCAAACAGGGCATCCGGCCACTGAAGCTTTCTTT. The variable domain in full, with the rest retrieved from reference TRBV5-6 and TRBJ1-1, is DAGVTQSPTHLIKTRGQQVTLRCSPKSGHDTVSWYQQALGQGPQFIFQYYEEEERQRGNFPDRFSGHQFPNYSSELNVNALLLGDSALYLCASSQTGHPATEAFFGQGTRLTVV.

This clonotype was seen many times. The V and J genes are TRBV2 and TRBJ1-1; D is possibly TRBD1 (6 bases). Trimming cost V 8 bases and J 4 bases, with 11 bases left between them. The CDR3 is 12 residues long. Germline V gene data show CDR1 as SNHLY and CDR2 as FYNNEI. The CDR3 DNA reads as TGTGCCAGCCGCGTGACAGGCACTGAAGCTTTCTTT. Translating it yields CASRVTGTEAFF.

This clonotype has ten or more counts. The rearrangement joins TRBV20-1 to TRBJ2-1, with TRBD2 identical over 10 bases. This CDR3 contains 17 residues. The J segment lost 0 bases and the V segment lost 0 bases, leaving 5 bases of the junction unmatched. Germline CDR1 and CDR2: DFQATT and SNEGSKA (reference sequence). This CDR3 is CSARDASGGSSYNEQFF. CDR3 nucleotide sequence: TGCAGTGCTAGAGACGCTAGCGGGGGATCCTCCTACAATGAGCAGTTCTTC.

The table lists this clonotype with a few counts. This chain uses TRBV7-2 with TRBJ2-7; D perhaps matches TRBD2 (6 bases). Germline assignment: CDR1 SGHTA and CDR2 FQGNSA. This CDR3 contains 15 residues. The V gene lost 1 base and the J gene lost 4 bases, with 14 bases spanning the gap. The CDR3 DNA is TGTGCCAGCAGCTTAGGACTGGAGGGGCGGTACGAGCAGTACTTC. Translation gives CASSLGLEGRYEQYF.

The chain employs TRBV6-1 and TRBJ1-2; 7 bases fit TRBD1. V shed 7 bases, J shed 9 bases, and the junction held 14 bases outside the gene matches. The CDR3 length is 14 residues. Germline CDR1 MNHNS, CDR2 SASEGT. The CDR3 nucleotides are TGTGCCAGCACGGGGAACGACAGGGATTCTAGCTACACCTTC. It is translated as CASTGNDRDSSYTF.

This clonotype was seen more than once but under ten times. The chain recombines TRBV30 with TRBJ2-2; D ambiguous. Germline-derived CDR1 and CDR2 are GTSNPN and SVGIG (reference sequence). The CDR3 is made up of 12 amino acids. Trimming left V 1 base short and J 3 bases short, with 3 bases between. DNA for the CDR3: TGTGCCTGGAGTGACTACACCGGGGAGCTGTTTTTT. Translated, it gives CAWSDYTGELFF.

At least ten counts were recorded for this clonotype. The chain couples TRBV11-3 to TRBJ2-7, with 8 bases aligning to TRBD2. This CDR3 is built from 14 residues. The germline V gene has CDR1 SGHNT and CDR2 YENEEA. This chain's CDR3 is CSSAERGLRYEQYF. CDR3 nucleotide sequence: TGTTCCTCTGCTGAGCGGGGGCTAAGGTACGAGCAGTACTTC.

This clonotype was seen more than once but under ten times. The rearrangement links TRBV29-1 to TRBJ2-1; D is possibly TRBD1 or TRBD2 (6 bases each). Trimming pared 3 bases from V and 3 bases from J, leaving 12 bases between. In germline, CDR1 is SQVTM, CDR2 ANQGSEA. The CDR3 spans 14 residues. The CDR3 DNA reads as TGCAGCGTTGATTTCGGGGGCTTCTACAATGAGCAGTTCTTC. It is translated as CSVDFGGFYNEQFF.

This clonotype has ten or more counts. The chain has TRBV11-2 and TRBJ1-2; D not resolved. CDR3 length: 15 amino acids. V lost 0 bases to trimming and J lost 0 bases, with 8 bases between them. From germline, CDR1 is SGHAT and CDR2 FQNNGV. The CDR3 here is CASSLEAVANYGYTF. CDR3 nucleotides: TGTGCCAGCAGCTTAGAGGCGGTAGCTAACTATGGCTACACCTTC.